This T cell receptor beta chain was obtained from a study of blood T cell repertoires in COVID-19. The repertoire was sequenced with immunoSEQ multiplex PCR; TCRdb's copy has only in-frame clones and lacks some. The profile shows roughly 200,000 clones, roughly 90% of them singletons. This CDR3 is 14 amino acids long. The V end lost 0 bases, the J end lost 0 bases, and 4 bases lay between the germline ends. CDR1 is SGHTA, CDR2 FQGNSA, per germline. The rearrangement joins TRBV7-2 to TRBJ2-3; D is uncertain. The sequencing sample was made of PBMCs or T cells enriched from blood (not recorded which). The clonotype originates from a woman aged 25 to 39 with acute COVID-19. The CDR3 here is CASSLARSTDTQYF. The CDR3 DNA reads as TGTGCCAGCAGCTTAGCCCGGAGCACAGATACGCAGTATTTT.